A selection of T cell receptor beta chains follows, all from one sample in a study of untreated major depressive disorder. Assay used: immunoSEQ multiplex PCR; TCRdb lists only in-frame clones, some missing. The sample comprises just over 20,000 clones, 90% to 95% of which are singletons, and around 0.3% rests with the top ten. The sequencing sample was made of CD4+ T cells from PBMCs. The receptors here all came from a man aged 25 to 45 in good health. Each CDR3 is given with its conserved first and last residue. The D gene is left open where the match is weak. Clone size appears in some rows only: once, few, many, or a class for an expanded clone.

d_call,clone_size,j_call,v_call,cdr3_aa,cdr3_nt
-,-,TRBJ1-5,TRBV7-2,CASSQEGSSVRPQHF,TGTGCCAGCAGCCAGGAGGGTTCATCAGTTAGGCCCCAGCATTTT
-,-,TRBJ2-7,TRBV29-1,CSGLAYSYEQYF,TGCAGCGGCCTAGCTTACTCCTACGAGCAGTACTTC
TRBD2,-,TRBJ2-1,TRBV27,CASTTSGRFHYNEQFF,TGTGCCAGCACGACTAGCGGGAGGTTCCACTACAATGAGCAGTTCTTC
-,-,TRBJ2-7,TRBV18,CASSQRDGQYEQYF,TGTGCCAGCTCACAGAGGGACGGTCAGTACGAGCAGTACTTC
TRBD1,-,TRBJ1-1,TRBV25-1,CASSEPRQGNTEAFF,TGTGCCAGCAGTGAGCCCCGACAGGGGAACACTGAAGCTTTCTTT
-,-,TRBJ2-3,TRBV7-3,CASSRTGGTDTQYF,TGTGCCAGCAGCCGGACTGGGGGCACAGATACGCAGTATTTT
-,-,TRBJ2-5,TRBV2,CASSDLRDSETQYF,TGTGCCAGCAGTGACCTCAGAGACTCGGAGACCCAGTACTTC
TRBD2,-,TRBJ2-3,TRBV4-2,CASGRASGTDTQYF,TGTGCCAGCGGGAGGGCTAGCGGGACAGATACGCAGTATTTT
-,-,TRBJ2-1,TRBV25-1,CASSEALAASTDNEQFF,TGTGCCAGCAGTGAAGCTCTGGCAGCCTCCACGGACAATGAGCAGTTCTTC
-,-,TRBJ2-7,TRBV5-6,CASSYRAGEQYF,TGTGCCAGCAGCTACAGGGCAGGGGAGCAGTACTTC
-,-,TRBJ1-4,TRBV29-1,CSVEDRSEKLFF,TGCAGCGTTGAAGATCGGTCCGAAAAACTGTTTTTT
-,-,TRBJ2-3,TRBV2,CASSVQGGGDTQYF,TGTGCCAGCAGTGTACAGGGTGGTGGAGATACGCAGTATTTT
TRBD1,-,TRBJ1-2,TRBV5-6,CASSAWDSGVYGYTF,TGTGCCAGCAGCGCCTGGGACAGTGGAGTCTATGGCTACACCTTC
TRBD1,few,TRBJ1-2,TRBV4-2,CASSPSDFIRGRFYGYTF,TGTGCCAGCAGCCCCTCCGACTTCATCAGGGGGCGCTTCTATGGCTACACCTTC
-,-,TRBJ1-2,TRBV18,CASSPSGETNYGYTF,TGTGCCAGCTCACCATCAGGGGAGACTAACTATGGCTACACCTTC
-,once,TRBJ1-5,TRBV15,CATSPRGQPQHF,TGTGCCACCAGCCCCCGTGGTCAGCCCCAGCATTTT
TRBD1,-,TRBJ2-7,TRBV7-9,CASSSGTGESEQYF,TGTGCCAGCAGCTCTGGGACAGGGGAAAGCGAGCAGTACTTC
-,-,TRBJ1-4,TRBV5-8,CASSSGTENEKLFF,TGTGCCAGCAGCTCCGGGACTGAGAATGAAAAACTGTTTTTT
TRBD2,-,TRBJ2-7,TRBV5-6,CASRPSGAFYEQYF,TGTGCCAGCCGACCTAGCGGGGCCTTCTACGAGCAGTACTTC
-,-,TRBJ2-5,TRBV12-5,CASGSQGLYQETQYF,TGTGCTAGTGGTTCCCAGGGACTGTACCAAGAGACCCAGTACTTC
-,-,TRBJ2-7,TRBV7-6,CASSLGLDVAYEQYF,TGTGCCAGCAGCTTAGGCTTGGACGTAGCCTACGAGCAGTACTTC
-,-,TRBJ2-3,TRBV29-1,CSESGIGQTDTQYF,TGCAGCGAATCAGGGATTGGGCAGACAGATACGCAGTATTTT
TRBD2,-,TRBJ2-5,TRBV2,CASRLAGETQYF,TGTGCCAGCAGACTAGCGGGAGAGACCCAGTACTTC
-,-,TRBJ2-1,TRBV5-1,CASSRDTLMNNEQFF,TGCGCCAGCAGCCGGGACACCCTTATGAACAATGAGCAGTTCTTC
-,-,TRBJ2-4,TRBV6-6,CASSSPHLSKNIQYF,TGTGCCAGCAGTTCCCCCCATTTAAGCAAAAACATTCAGTACTTC
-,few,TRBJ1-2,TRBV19,CASTRDTANYGYTF,TGTGCCAGTACCAGAGACACTGCTAACTATGGCTACACCTTC
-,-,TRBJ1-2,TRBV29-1,CSAGLSVAYGYTF,TGCAGCGCAGGATTGAGCGTGGCTTATGGCTACACCTTC
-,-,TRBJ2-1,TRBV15,CATSVTGWNEQFF,TGTGCCACCAGCGTTACAGGGTGGAATGAGCAGTTCTTC
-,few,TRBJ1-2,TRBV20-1,CSAKDGYTF,TGCAGTGCTAAGGACGGCTACACCTTC
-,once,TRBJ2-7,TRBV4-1,CASSLGTSYEQYF,TGCGCCAGCAGCCTAGGGACCTCCTACGAGCAGTACTTC
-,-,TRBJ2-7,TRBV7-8,CASNPLGGEQYF,TGTGCCAGCAACCCCCTGGGGGGCGAGCAGTACTTC
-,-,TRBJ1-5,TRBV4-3,CASSQERAGSYSNQPQHF,TGCGCCAGCAGCCAAGAACGGGCAGGGAGTTATAGCAATCAGCCCCAGCATTTT
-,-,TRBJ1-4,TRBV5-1,CASSLGTENEKLFF,TGCGCCAGCAGCTTGGGGACAGAGAATGAAAAACTGTTTTTT
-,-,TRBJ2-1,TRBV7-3,CASSPRLYNEQFF,TGTGCCAGCAGCCCCAGACTCTACAATGAGCAGTTCTTC
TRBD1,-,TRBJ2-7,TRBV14,CASSHGDRKPYEQYF,TGTGCCAGCAGCCACGGGGACAGGAAACCCTACGAGCAGTACTTC
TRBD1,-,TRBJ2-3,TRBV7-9,CASSLDGDRGRTDTQYF,TGTGCCAGCAGCTTGGATGGAGACAGGGGGCGAACAGATACGCAGTATTTT
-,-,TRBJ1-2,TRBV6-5,CASSPQEGRYGYTF,TGTGCCAGCAGCCCCCAGGAGGGACGCTATGGCTACACCTTC
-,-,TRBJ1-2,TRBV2,CASSEGWSTNYGYTF,TGTGCCAGCAGTGAAGGCTGGTCTACTAACTATGGCTACACCTTC
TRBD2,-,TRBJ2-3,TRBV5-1,CASSLAPAGAPDTQYF,TGCGCCAGCAGCTTGGCTCCAGCGGGAGCTCCAGATACGCAGTATTTT
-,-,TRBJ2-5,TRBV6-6,CASSYSGTLETQYF,TGTGCCAGCAGTTACTCAGGGACTTTAGAGACCCAGTACTTC
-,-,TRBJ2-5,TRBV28,CASRSRGSGTLTIQYF,TGTGCCAGCAGATCTCGGGGGAGCGGAACCTTGACCATCCAGTACTTC
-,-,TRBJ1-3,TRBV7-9,CASSIRSSGNTIYF,TGTGCCAGCAGCATTCGGTCGTCTGGAAACACCATATATTTT
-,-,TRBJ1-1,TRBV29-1,CSVQTGLMNTEAFF,TGCAGCGTTCAAACGGGTCTCATGAACACTGAAGCTTTCTTT
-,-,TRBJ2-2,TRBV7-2,CASSPGGENTGELFF,TGTGCCAGCAGCCCCGGCGGGGAAAACACCGGGGAGCTGTTTTTT
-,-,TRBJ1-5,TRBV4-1,CASSQVDLGFHNQPQHF,TGCGCCAGCAGCCAAGTGGATCTTGGGTTCCACAATCAGCCCCAGCATTTT
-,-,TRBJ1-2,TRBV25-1,CASSETGSAGYTF,TGTGCCAGCAGCGAAACAGGGAGTGCGGGCTACACCTTC
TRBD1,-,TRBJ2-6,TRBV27,CASTTGAGANVLTF,TGTGCCAGCACCACAGGGGCTGGGGCCAACGTCCTGACTTTC
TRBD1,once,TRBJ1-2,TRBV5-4,CASSFGGTGQAYTF,TGTGCCAGCAGCTTCGGGGGCACAGGACAGGCCTACACCTTC
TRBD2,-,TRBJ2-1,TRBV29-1,CSVELDPTGGIRTSGRVDYNEQFF,TGCAGCGTTGAATTGGACCCCACAGGGGGCATCCGTACTAGCGGGAGAGTGGACTACAATGAGCAGTTCTTC
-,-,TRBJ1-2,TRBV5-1,CASSPSDSYYGYTF,TGCGCCAGCAGTCCCAGTGACAGCTACTATGGCTACACCTTC
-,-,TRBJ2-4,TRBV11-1,CASSLEGGSNAKNIQYF,TGTGCCAGCAGCTTAGAGGGAGGATCCAACGCCAAAAACATTCAGTACTTC